These 8 T cell receptor beta chains were sequenced from one sample in a study of a mutant IDH1 vaccine in newly diagnosed glioma. No antigen has been assigned to these receptors. The repertoire was sequenced with immunoSEQ multiplex PCR; TCRdb's copy has only in-frame clones and lacks some. The sample records some 130,000 clones, around four fifths being singletons. Time point noted: week 11, during vaccination. Vaccination comprised doses that each held 300 ug of mutant IDH1 20-mer peptide, plus topical imiquimod. This specimen consisted of PBMCs, obtained from a glioma patient whose treatment included an IDH1 peptide vaccine. The receptors stem from a man between 40 and 49 years old with glioma.

This clone was found once. The rearrangement uses TRBV6-6 and TRBJ1-2; D is perhaps TRBD1 (6 bases). V lost 5 bases and J 0 bases, leaving 13 bases between the germline ends. CDR1 MNHNY and CDR2 SVGAGI come from the germline V gene (reference sequence). The CDR3 runs 15 residues. For the CDR3, the DNA is TGTGCCAGCAGTCCCACAGGGACGTCTAACTATGGCTACACCTTC. It yields the protein CASSPTGTSNYGYTF.

This clone was observed a handful of times. The chain uses TRBV19 and TRBJ1-2, with a possible D match to TRBD1 (5 bases). V lost 5 bases to trimming and J lost 8 bases, with 15 bases between them. The CDR3 length is 13 residues. The germline CDR1 and CDR2 sequences are LNHDA and SQIVND (reference sequence). The CDR3: CASSFLGTNGYTF. The CDR3 nucleotides read TGTGCCAGTAGTTTCCTCGGGACTAACGGCTACACCTTC.

This clone was seen just once. V gene TRBV12-5 combines with J gene TRBJ1-2; TRBD1 matches 7 bases. V lost 8 bases, J lost 10 bases, and 25 bases stayed unmatched. This CDR3 comprises 17 residues. The germline V gene has CDR1 LGHNT and CDR2 FRNRAP. The CDR3 region is CASYLKAPTGTEEDYTF. For the CDR3, the DNA is TGTGCTAGTTATCTGAAAGCGCCGACAGGGACAGAGGAAGACTACACCTTC.

The rearrangement joins TRBV28 to TRBJ1-2; no clear D gene. The germline CDR1 and CDR2 sequences are MDHEN and SYDVKM. This CDR3 has 12 amino acids. V shed 6 bases and J shed 4 bases, with 9 bases lying between them. CDR3 nucleotide sequence: TGTGCCAGCAGCCCCGCAGGCTATGGCTACACCTTC. This translates into CASSPAGYGYTF.

In this sample, this clone turned up a few times. The gene calls are TRBV30 and TRBJ1-5; D gene uncertain. V was cut by 1 base and J by 0 bases, with 7 bases left in between. The germline V gene has CDR1 GTSNPN and CDR2 SVGIG (reference sequence). CDR3 size: 14 residues. The CDR3 DNA reads as TGTGCCTGGAGTGAAGGGTATAGCAATCAGCCCCAGCATTTT. Its translation is CAWSEGYSNQPQHF.

This chain uses TRBV7-8 with TRBJ2-5; 9 positions match TRBD2. The ends lost 4 bases at V and 5 bases at J; junction bases unmatched: 5. The CDR3 extends over 14 amino acids. The V gene's germline CDR1 is SGHVS and CDR2 FQNEAQ. DNA of the CDR3: TGTGCCAGCAGCTCGGGACTAGCTACCGAGACCCAGTACTTC. This encodes CASSSGLATETQYF.

The rearrangement joins TRBV19 to TRBJ2-5; 12 nucleotides agree with TRBD1. With 5 bases clipped from V and 5 bases from J, the junction kept 12 bases outside the gene matches. Germline V gene sequence: CDR1 LNHDA, CDR2 SQIVND (reference sequence). The CDR3 is made up of 17 amino acids. The CDR3 nucleotides read TGTGCCAGTAGTTCCCCTTCCGGGACAGGGGGCAGGGAGACCCAGTACTTC. Translation gives CASSSPSGTGGRETQYF.

The chain links TRBV27 to TRBJ2-7; D possibly matches TRBD1 or TRBD2 (5 bases each). Per the germline V gene, CDR1 is MNHEY and CDR2 is SMNVEV (reference sequence). There are 11 residues in the CDR3. V was shortened by 8 bases and J by 3 bases, with 8 bases between the two germline ends. Written as DNA, the CDR3 is TGTGCCAGCTGGGACCACTACGAGCAGTACTTC. It codes for CASWDHYEQYF.